This entry concerns a single T cell receptor beta chain. The V gene's germline CDR1 is SEHNR and CDR2 FQNEAQ (reference sequence). CDR3 length equals 13 residues. V gave up 5 bases and J gave up 1 base, with 8 bases separating them. This table comes from immunoSEQ multiplex PCR, and its TCRdb copy is limited to in-frame clones, with some not included. The sample holds about 86,000 clones, approximately 93% seen once. The source of the sample is a study of control samples from healthy donors and cancer patients. This clonotype was obtained from a young woman in good health. Sequenced: blood. This chain joins TRBV7-9 and TRBJ1-1; no clear D gene. CDR3 sequence: CASSPMSNTEAFF. The CDR3, as DNA: TGTGCCAGCAGCCCCATGTCGAACACTGAAGCTTTCTTT. Together with reference TRBV7-9 and TRBJ1-1, the CDR3 gives the full variable domain: DTGVSQNPRHKITKRGQNVTFRCDPISEHNRLYWYRQTLGQGPEFLTYFQNEAQLEKSRLLSDRFSAERPKGSFSTLEIQRTEQGDSAMYLCASSPMSNTEAFFGQGTRLTVV.